These T cell receptor beta chains were read from a single sample in a study of CD8 T cells in Susac syndrome. TCRdb recomputed calls from the immunoSEQ multiplex PCR reads with MiXCR, one row per CDR3 protein. The sample has about 250,000 distinct CDR3 sequences; about 93% are singletons. Sequencing was performed on CD4+ T cells from PBMCs. The receptors were sampled from a human donor with multiple sclerosis. Both conserved end residues are part of each CDR3. A D gene is named only where the DNA matches it firmly. Clone sizes are given selectively: once, few, many, or a class where the clone is expanded.

TRBJ2-5 | NA | NA | TRBV7-6 | TGTGCCAGCAGCCGTAGCGGCACCCTCCAAGAGACCCAGTACTTC | CASSRSGTLQETQYF
TRBJ2-3 | NA | NA | TRBV10-3 | TGTGCCATCAGTGAGTCGTCTAACACAGATACGCAGTATTTT | CAISESSNTDTQYF
TRBJ2-7 | TRBD2 | NA | TRBV20-1 | TGCAGTGCTAGAGATTACCTACTAGCGGGGCACTACGAGCAGTACTTC | CSARDYLLAGHYEQYF
TRBJ1-1 | TRBD1 | NA | TRBV10-3 | TGTGCCATCAGTGAATTTGGAGGGACAGCAGACACTGAAGCTTTCTTT | CAISEFGGTADTEAFF
TRBJ1-5 | NA | NA | TRBV20-1 | TGCAGTGCTAGCGCGGATCAGCCCCAGCATTTT | CSASADQPQHF
TRBJ2-2 | NA | NA | TRBV20-1 | TGCAGTGCTAGGGACAGCGCGAACACCGGGGAGCTGTTTTTT | CSARDSANTGELFF
TRBJ2-2 | TRBD1 | NA | TRBV30 | TGTGCCTGGAGAACAGGGGGGTCCACCGGGGAGCTGTTTTTT | CAWRTGGSTGELFF
TRBJ2-1 | TRBD2 | NA | TRBV7-2 | TGTGCCAGCAGCTTGACAGCGGGAGGGCACAATGAGCAGTTCTTC | CASSLTAGGHNEQFF
TRBJ1-1 | NA | NA | TRBV27 | TGTGCCAGCAAAAGGTCTCGCGGGGGGCGAGCACCGAACACTGAAGCTTTCTTT | CASKRSRGGRAPNTEAFF
TRBJ1-1 | TRBD1 | once | TRBV5-8 | TGTGCCAGCAGCCGAAAGACAGGGTTTGAAGCTTTCTTT | CASSRKTGFEAFF
TRBJ2-1 | NA | NA | TRBV29-1 | TGCAGCGCCGGAGGCCGGGCAGGGGGGATTCAGGATGAGCAGTTCTTC | CSAGGRAGGIQDEQFF
TRBJ2-3 | TRBD2 | NA | TRBV2 | TGTGCCAGCCTAGCGGGAGGCGCAGATACGCAGTATTTT | CASLAGGADTQYF
TRBJ1-6 | TRBD1 | NA | TRBV7-8 | TGTGCCAGCAGCGACAGGACAGGGGGTAGCTCCTATAATTCACCCCTCCACTTT | CASSDRTGGSSYNSPLHF
TRBJ2-6 | TRBD2 | NA | TRBV12-3/TRBV12-4 | TGTGCCAGCACCCCGGGGGGATCTGGGGCCAACGTCCTGACTTTC | CASTPGGSGANVLTF
TRBJ2-7 | NA | NA | TRBV3-1 | TGTGCCAGCAGCCGCGGGACCTACGAGCAGTACTTC | CASSRGTYEQYF
TRBJ2-3 | TRBD1 | NA | TRBV7-2 | TGTGCCAGCAGCACCCCTGGACAGGGACGGCGGACAGATACGCAGTATTTT | CASSTPGQGRRTDTQYF
TRBJ2-3 | NA | NA | TRBV30 | TGTGCCTGGTCATCAGGGGGGCCAGATACGCAGTATTTT | CAWSSGGPDTQYF
TRBJ1-2 | NA | NA | TRBV7-2 | TGTGCCAGCAGCTTAGTTTCGGGGGGCTCTTATGGCTACACCTTC | CASSLVSGGSYGYTF
TRBJ1-2 | NA | NA | TRBV11-2 | TGTGCCAGCACGGGGTACACCTTC | CASTGYTF
TRBJ2-3 | NA | NA | TRBV29-1 | TGCAGCGGACGGGACCCTCGGGTTGCAGATACGCAGTATTTT | CSGRDPRVADTQYF
TRBJ2-5 | NA | NA | TRBV19 | TGTGCCAGTAGTCCCACCCCGGCCCAAGAGACCCAGTACTTC | CASSPTPAQETQYF
TRBJ1-4 | NA | NA | TRBV6-1 | TGTGCCAGCAGGTTAAATGAAAAACTGTTTTTT | CASRLNEKLFF
TRBJ2-3 | NA | NA | TRBV5-6 | TGTGCCAGCAGCTCGAGAGGCCCCCGTCCCCGGGAGACAGATACGCAGTATTTT | CASSSRGPRPRETDTQYF
TRBJ2-2 | TRBD2 | few | TRBV5-5 | TGTGCCAGCAGCCGGACTAGCGGGAACACCGGGGAGCTGTTTTTT | CASSRTSGNTGELFF
TRBJ2-7 | NA | NA | TRBV2 | TGTGCCAGCAGGACCGACAGGTACGAGCAGTACTTC | CASRTDRYEQYF
TRBJ1-1 | TRBD1 | NA | TRBV20-1 | TGCAGTGCGCATATAGGACAGGGGATCTATTTTGAAGCTTTCTTT | CSAHIGQGIYFEAFF
TRBJ1-5 | TRBD1 | NA | TRBV7-2 | TGTGCCAGCGACCCTGGGGACAGGGAATTCCATTTT | CASDPGDREFHF
TRBJ2-7 | NA | NA | TRBV6-5 | TGTGCCAGCAGCTTCTCAAGCAGCGAGCAGTACTTC | CASSFSSSEQYF
TRBJ2-5 | NA | NA | TRBV20-1 | TGCAGTGCTGGCCAGACAGCTCAAGAGACCCAGTACTTC | CSAGQTAQETQYF
TRBJ2-3 | NA | NA | TRBV29-1 | TGCAGCGTTCAGGGGGGTGCAGATACGCAGTATTTT | CSVQGGADTQYF
TRBJ2-5 | TRBD2 | NA | TRBV3-1 | TGTGCCAGCAGCCAAGATCCGGGGGGGCAGGGGACCCAGTACTTC | CASSQDPGGQGTQYF
TRBJ2-1 | NA | NA | TRBV5-4 | TGTGCCAGCAGCTTGAGGGGTAGCGGACCCTACAATGAGCAGTTCTTC | CASSLRGSGPYNEQFF
TRBJ1-1 | NA | NA | TRBV28 | TGTGCCAGCAATCTAAGGAAACTGGGGGGTAGGAACACTGAAGCTTTCTTT | CASNLRKLGGRNTEAFF
TRBJ2-5 | NA | NA | TRBV5-4 | TGTGCCAGCAGCTTGGCCGGTACTGCCGACGAGACCCAGTACTTC | CASSLAGTADETQYF
TRBJ1-4 | NA | once | TRBV4-1 | TGCGCGGCAGCAACTAATGAAAAACTGTTTTTT | CAAATNEKLFF
TRBJ1-1 | NA | once | TRBV4-1 | TGCGCCAGCAGCCCAATTCATCCGGGACAGAACACTGAAGCTTTCTTT | CASSPIHPGQNTEAFF
TRBJ1-1 | TRBD1 | NA | TRBV6-2/TRBV6-3 | TGTGCCAGCAGTTACCCCACAGGGGGCTCAAGGAACACTGAAGCTTTCTTT | CASSYPTGGSRNTEAFF
TRBJ2-4 | TRBD1 | NA | TRBV4-1 | TGCGCCAGCAGCCAACCCGGGACAGGGAAAAACATTCAGTACTTC | CASSQPGTGKNIQYF
TRBJ2-2 | NA | few | TRBV5-1 | TGCGCCAGCAGCCCCCGGGATCCGATCGTCGGGGAGCTGTTTTTT | CASSPRDPIVGELFF
TRBJ1-5 | TRBD1 | NA | TRBV12-3/TRBV12-4 | TGTGCCAGCAGCCGACAGGGAACGGGCAATCAGCCCCAGCATTTT | CASSRQGTGNQPQHF
TRBJ2-2 | NA | NA | TRBV18 | TGTGCCAGCTCACCACTCGCAGGGAGCACCGGGGAGCTGTTTTTT | CASSPLAGSTGELFF
TRBJ1-3 | NA | NA | TRBV6-2/TRBV6-3 | TGTGCCAGCAGTCCCATACGGACGGCGGGAAACACCATATATTTT | CASSPIRTAGNTIYF
TRBJ1-1 | NA | NA | TRBV20-1 | TGCAGTGCTCCTGACCCTGCTACCTATGAAGCTTTCTTT | CSAPDPATYEAFF
TRBJ1-6 | TRBD1 | once | TRBV9 | TGTGCCAGCAGCCCACGACAGGGGGTTTATTCACCCCTCCACTTT | CASSPRQGVYSPLHF
TRBJ1-4 | TRBD1 | NA | TRBV3-1 | TGTGCCAGCAGCCAAGGGACAGGGAATGAAAAACTGTTTTTT | CASSQGTGNEKLFF
TRBJ2-1 | NA | NA | TRBV27 | TGTGCCAGCAGCCTCTGGGGTGGTCTGAATGAGCAGTTCTTC | CASSLWGGLNEQFF
TRBJ1-5 | NA | NA | TRBV6-1 | TGTGCCAGCAGTCCGGGGGCGGGGTGGGGCAATCAGCCCCAGCATTTT | CASSPGAGWGNQPQHF
TRBJ1-5 | NA | NA | TRBV19 | TGTGCCAGTAGTATCCAGGGGAGTCAGCCCCAGCATTTT | CASSIQGSQPQHF
TRBJ2-5 | TRBD2 | NA | TRBV28 | TGTGCCAGCAGTTTCTACGCGGGGGGGAAAGAGACCCAGTACTTC | CASSFYAGGKETQYF
TRBJ1-4 | NA | NA | TRBV2 | TGTGCCAGCAGTGACAGGGGTGCAACTAATGAAAAACTGTTTTTT | CASSDRGATNEKLFF
TRBJ1-1 | NA | NA | TRBV5-1 | TGCGCCAGCAGCTTGGACGCCGAGAACACTGAAGCTTTCTTT | CASSLDAENTEAFF
TRBJ2-1 | NA | NA | TRBV24-1 | TGTGCCACCACTCGGGGTAATGAGCAGTTCTTC | CATTRGNEQFF
TRBJ2-3 | NA | NA | TRBV24-1 | TGTGCCACCAGTGATGCCGGGACATCCCAGGCAGATACGCAGTATTTT | CATSDAGTSQADTQYF
TRBJ1-2 | NA | NA | TRBV2 | TGTGCCAGCAGTGAAGCGGGACGACCCAAGGACACCTTC | CASSEAGRPKDTF